The 26 T cell receptor beta chains below come from one sample, sequenced in a study of cytomegalovirus exposure and HLA in healthy donors. PCR primers comprised 60 Vbeta and 13 Jbeta primers. This table comes from immunoSEQ multiplex PCR, and its TCRdb copy is limited to in-frame clones, with some not included. Here the sample spans about 140,000 clones, 75% to 90% being singletons. The sample consisted of PBMCs. These receptors were taken from a man aged 40-55 years in good health and CMV-seronegative.

The chain joins TRBV7-2 to TRBJ2-7, with 10 bases lining up with TRBD2. The CDR3 has 15 residues. From germline, CDR1 is SGHTA and CDR2 FQGNSA. The ends lost 2 bases at V and 4 bases at J; junction bases unmatched: 5. Written as DNA, the CDR3 is TGTGCCAGCAGCTTATCGATTAGCGGGGGGTACGAGCAGTACTTC. Protein sequence: CASSLSISGGYEQYF.

The chain combines TRBV7-8 with TRBJ2-7; TRBD1 aligns across 8 bases. The germline V gene encodes CDR1 SGHVS and CDR2 FQNEAQ. With V trimmed by 4 bases and J by 3 bases, 5 bases remained unmatched. This CDR3 spans 14 amino acids. The CDR3 is CASSSGTGIYEQYF. CDR3 bases: TGTGCCAGCAGCTCCGGGACAGGAATCTACGAGCAGTACTTC.

V and J are TRBV19 and TRBJ1-5, with no clear D. This CDR3 has 15 residues. In germline, CDR1 is LNHDA, CDR2 SQIVND (reference sequence). V was clipped by 0 bases and J by 3 bases, with 9 bases between them. The CDR3 sequence is CASSIDPSPNQPQHF. CDR3 bases: TGTGCCAGTAGTATAGATCCGAGCCCCAATCAGCCCCAGCATTTT.

The V gene is TRBV21-1, the J gene TRBJ2-1; the table's D call, TRBD1, was not checked against the DNA. TRBV21-1 is listed as a pseudogene. The CDR3 is 13 residues long. CDR3 protein: CARPGQGLNEQFF. In nucleotides, the CDR3 is TGTGCCAGGCCGGGACAGGGGCTCAATGAGCAGTTCTTC.

The rearrangement joins TRBV5-6 to TRBJ2-5; 8 nucleotides align to TRBD2. The length of the CDR3 is 14 residues. With V trimmed by 4 bases and J by 1 base, 3 bases remained unmatched. Per germline, CDR1 SGHDT and CDR2 YYEEEE. In nucleotides, the CDR3 is TGTGCCAGCAGCCTTCGGGGGGGCCAAGAGACCCAGTACTTC. As protein: CASSLRGGQETQYF.

The V call is TRBV6-6, the J call TRBJ1-6; D is unresolved. Germline V lookup: CDR1 MNHNY, CDR2 SVGAGI (reference sequence). V was clipped by 4 bases and J by 5 bases, with 3 bases between them. This CDR3 spans 12 amino acids. This CDR3 reads CASSFNNSPLHF. CDR3 nucleotides: TGTGCCAGCAGTTTCAATAATTCACCCCTCCACTTT.

This sequence joins TRBV2 and TRBJ1-5, with D perhaps matching TRBD1 (5 bases). Trimming pared 6 bases from V and 6 bases from J, leaving 21 bases between. The CDR3 is 16 residues long. Germline CDR1 SNHLY, CDR2 FYNNEI. CDR3 DNA sequence: TGTGCCAGCAGCCTCGGAGGGGCAGGGTGGGGTCAGCCCCAGCATTTT. Residues: CASSLGGAGWGQPQHF.

This chain links TRBV4-3 with TRBJ1-2, with 8 bases fitting TRBD1. The CDR3 totals 15 residues. Germline CDR1 LGHNA, CDR2 YSLEER. After removal of 5 bases from V and 2 bases from J, the junction contained 7 bases not matched to a gene. CDR3 nucleotide sequence: TGCGCCAGCAGCGCCGGGACAGGTCTAAACTATGGCTACACCTTC. Translation: CASSAGTGLNYGYTF.

The rearrangement joins TRBV15 to TRBJ2-7; D unresolved. This CDR3 region has 13 residues. Per the germline V gene, CDR1 is LNHNV and CDR2 is YYDKDF (reference sequence). Trimming left V 0 bases short and J 5 bases short, with 8 bases between. For the CDR3, the DNA is TGTGCCACCAGCAGAGAGGAGACGGACGAGCAGTACTTC. Its protein is CATSREETDEQYF.

The chain recombines TRBV9 with TRBJ1-3, with TRBD1 as a possible D gene (5 bases). The CDR3 covers 13 residues. Trimming cost V 4 bases and J 4 bases, with 9 bases left between them. In germline, CDR1 is SGDLS, CDR2 YYNGEE. The CDR3 loop reads CASSRTQGNTIYF. In DNA, the CDR3 is TGTGCCAGCAGCAGGACACAGGGAAACACCATATATTTT.

The chain carries TRBV6-5 and TRBJ2-5, with D hard to call. The J call may be faulty, since TRBJ2-7 better matches the DNA end. This CDR3 is 13 amino acids long. Germline loops: CDR1 MNHEY, CDR2 SVGAGI. CDR3 nucleotide sequence: TGTGCCAGCGCACTCGTAGAATCCTACGAGCAGTACTTC. Protein: CASALVESYEQYF.

V is TRBV4-3 and J is TRBJ1-4; TRBD1 matches at 7 bases. This CDR3 has 13 residues. The trim removed 3 bases at V and 7 bases at J, leaving 2 bases unmatched. Per germline, CDR1 LGHNA and CDR2 YSLEER. The CDR3: CASSQDRSEKLFF. The CDR3 DNA reads TGCGCCAGCAGCCAGGACAGGAGTGAAAAACTGTTTTTT.

This sequence joins TRBV4-1 and TRBJ1-2, with D possibly being TRBD1 (5 bases). Trimming cost V 0 bases and J 7 bases, with 15 bases left between them. The CDR3 has 15 amino acids. Germline CDR1 reads MGHRA; CDR2 reads YSYEKL. The CDR3 sequence is CASSQDAIQGSGYTF. The CDR3 DNA sequence: TGCGCCAGCAGCCAAGACGCTATCCAGGGCAGTGGCTACACCTTC.

This clone was detected a few times. V usage is TRBV2 and J usage is TRBJ2-1, with 10 positions matching TRBD1. The CDR3 runs 16 residues. J lost 4 bases, V lost 7 bases, and 10 bases had no gene match. Per germline, CDR1 SNHLY and CDR2 FYNNEI. The CDR3 loop is CASTPARDRGYNEQFF. CDR3 nucleotides: TGTGCCAGCACCCCTGCTCGGGACAGGGGATACAATGAGCAGTTCTTC.

V gene TRBV11-3 combines with J gene TRBJ2-1, with 8 nucleotides matching TRBD1. CDR3 length equals 16 residues. Trimming removed 5 bases from V and 4 bases from J; junction bases left unmatched: 10. Germline loops: CDR1 SGHNT, CDR2 YENEEA. CDR3 nucleotide sequence: TGTGCCAGCAGCCCCCAGGGGGGACAGGCGTACAATGAGCAGTTCTTC. Protein: CASSPQGGQAYNEQFF.

V usage is TRBV5-5 and J usage is TRBJ2-7, with D unclear. With 4 bases removed from V and 0 bases from J, the gap between germline ends came to 11 bases. The V gene's germline CDR1 is SGHKS and CDR2 YYEKEE (reference sequence). The length of the CDR3 is 14 residues. CDR3 sequence: CASSPLGYSYEQYF. The DNA of the CDR3 is TGTGCCAGCAGCCCCTTGGGCTACTCCTACGAGCAGTACTTC.

The CDR3 DNA sequence: TGTGCCACCAGCAGAGATTTTAACTCTGGAAACACCATATATTTT. Translating it yields CATSRDFNSGNTIYF. This chain uses TRBV15 with TRBJ1-3, with D hard to call. This CDR3 comprises 15 residues. Germline CDR1 is LNHNV and CDR2 is YYDKDF (reference sequence). The V end was cut by 0 bases, the J end by 0 bases, with 6 bases between. The variable domain in full, completed from reference TRBV15 and TRBJ1-3, reads DAMVIQNPRYQVTQFGKPVTLSCSQTLNHNVMYWYQQKSSQAPKLLFHYYDKDFNNEADTPDNFQSRRPNTSFCFLDIRSPGLGDTAMYLCATSRDFNSGNTIYFGEGSWLTVV.

The chain carries TRBV5-1 and TRBJ1-2; D remains unclear. V was pared by 2 bases and J by 3 bases, with 8 bases between. The CDR3 contains 13 residues. Germline V lookup: CDR1 SGHRS, CDR2 YFSETQ. The CDR3 DNA reads TGCGCCAGCAGCTTAGACATATACTATGGCTACACCTTC. This encodes CASSLDIYYGYTF.

V usage is TRBV7-2 and J usage is TRBJ2-7; weak D call: TRBD1 (6 bases). This CDR3 has 12 residues. In germline, CDR1 is SGHTA, CDR2 FQGNSA. Trimming pared 3 bases from V and 6 bases from J, leaving 9 bases between. The CDR3 is CASSFARGEQYF. The CDR3 bases are TGTGCCAGCAGCTTCGCCAGGGGCGAGCAGTACTTC.

The chain combines TRBV5-1 with TRBJ1-1; no definite D call. This CDR3 contains 15 residues. Germline values: CDR1 SGHRS, CDR2 YFSETQ. With 0 bases removed from V and 0 bases from J, the gap between germline ends came to 9 bases. The CDR3: CASSLETSVNTEAFF. For the CDR3, the DNA is TGCGCCAGCAGCTTGGAGACATCGGTGAACACTGAAGCTTTCTTT.

The chain's CDR3 is CATSSTGQGTGNEKLFF. CDR3 nucleotide sequence: TGTGCCACCAGCAGTACGGGACAGGGGACAGGGAATGAAAAACTGTTTTTT. This chain links TRBV15 with TRBJ1-4; 10 bases are shared with TRBD1. J gave up 5 bases and V 3 bases, and 9 bases lay outside the gene matches. Germline V gene lookup returns CDR1 LNHNV and CDR2 YYDKDF (reference sequence). This CDR3 comprises 17 residues.

The chain is built from TRBV11-1 and TRBJ2-1, with 8 bases that match TRBD1. J was trimmed by 7 bases and V by 5 bases; bases with no gene match: 7. The germline gives CDR1 SGHAT, CDR2 FQDESV (reference sequence). The CDR3 runs 14 residues. The CDR3 DNA reads TGTGCCAGCAGCCTCAACAGGGGGGCGAATGAGCAGTTCTTC. It specifies CASSLNRGANEQFF.

About this clone itself: At one of its ends the junction is not consistent with the germline gene, which may arise from a read error. The chain links TRBV4-2 to TRBJ2-3, with 7 positions matching TRBD2. The CDR3 contains 16 residues. Per germline, CDR1 LGHNA and CDR2 YNFKEQ. CDR3 region: CASRQEAGRVSDTQYF. CDR3 coding DNA: TGTGCCAGCAGACAAGAAGCGGGGAGGGTTTCAGATACGCAGTATTTT.

The chain combines TRBV4-3 with TRBJ2-1; TRBD2 agrees at 10 bases. This CDR3 is built from 16 residues. The V gene's germline CDR1 is LGHNA and CDR2 YSLEER. V shed 0 bases, J shed 6 bases, and the junction held 5 bases outside the gene matches. CDR3 sequence: CASSQEGLALSNEQFF. As DNA, the CDR3 is TGCGCCAGCAGCCAAGAGGGACTAGCGTTGTCCAATGAGCAGTTCTTC.

With respect to this clone: Other DNA sequences of this sample code for an identical CDR3. V gene TRBV6-5 combines with J gene TRBJ2-2; 8 bases are shared with TRBD1. The CDR3 extends over 15 amino acids. With 4 bases clipped from V and 5 bases from J, the junction kept 6 bases outside the gene matches. CDR1 and CDR2 from the germline V gene are MNHEY and SVGAGI. In DNA, the CDR3 is TGTGCCAGCAGTTGGACAGGGAGGTTGACCGGGGAGCTGTTTTTT. As protein: CASSWTGRLTGELFF.

The J gene is TRBJ2-4, the V gene TRBV27; 12 nucleotides match TRBD2. Germline-derived CDR1 and CDR2 are MNHEY and SMNVEV (reference sequence). J gave up 0 bases and V 5 bases, and 14 bases lay outside the gene matches. The CDR3 is 20 residues long. The CDR3 DNA reads TGTGCCAGCAGTCCTCCGTCCGGACTAGCGGGGACCTTAGCCAAAAACATTCAGTACTTC. Translating it yields CASSPPSGLAGTLAKNIQYF.